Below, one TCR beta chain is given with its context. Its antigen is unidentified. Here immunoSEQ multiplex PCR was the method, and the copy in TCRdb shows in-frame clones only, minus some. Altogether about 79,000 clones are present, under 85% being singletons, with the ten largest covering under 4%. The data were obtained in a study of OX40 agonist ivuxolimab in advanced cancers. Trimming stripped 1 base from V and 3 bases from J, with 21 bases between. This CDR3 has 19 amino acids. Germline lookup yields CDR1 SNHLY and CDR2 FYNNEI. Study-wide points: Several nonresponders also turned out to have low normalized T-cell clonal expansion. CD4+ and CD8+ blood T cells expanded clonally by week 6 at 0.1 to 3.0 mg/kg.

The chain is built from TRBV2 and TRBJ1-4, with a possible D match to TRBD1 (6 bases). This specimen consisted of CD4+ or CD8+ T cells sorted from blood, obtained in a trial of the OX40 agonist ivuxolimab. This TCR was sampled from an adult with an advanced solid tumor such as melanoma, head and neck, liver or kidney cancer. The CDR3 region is CASSEVFTWEGDSNEKLFF. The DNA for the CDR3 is TGTGCCAGCAGTGAAGTATTTACGTGGGAGGGGGATTCTAATGAAAAACTGTTTTTT.